This T cell receptor (beta chain) was retrieved from a study of identical twins. Whole-study results and caveats: High-abundance cord blood beta clonotypes had fewer insertions; memory repertoires showed none.

Template switching added a universal primer site; cDNA carried unique molecular identifiers. From the 5' RACE reads, TCRdb called clonotypes with MiXCR, one entry per CDR3 protein. The sample lists 650,000 to 750,000 distinct CDR3 sequences, 20% to 25% occurring once. Germline-derived CDR1 and CDR2 are MNHNS and SASEGT. The CDR3 length is 14 residues. V dropped 5 bases and J dropped 2 bases, with 10 bases sitting between them. This clonotype was observed at least ten times. The antigen is undetermined. These data also featured in a second study, about T cells expressing NK-cell markers. This second report adds: HCMV seropositivity characterized seven of the eight sequenced donors, and seronegativity one. Researchers report these clonotypes also headed the CD3+CD56-NKG2C+ fraction in several donors.

The sequence was collected from a woman between 18 and 29 years old in good health. Sequencing was carried out using PBMCs. The V and J genes are TRBV6-1 and TRBJ1-3; D perhaps matches TRBD1 (6 bases). The chain's CDR3 is CASSRGGPGNTIYF. The CDR3 region has the DNA TGTGCCAGCAGTAGGGGGGGACCTGGAAACACCATATATTTT.